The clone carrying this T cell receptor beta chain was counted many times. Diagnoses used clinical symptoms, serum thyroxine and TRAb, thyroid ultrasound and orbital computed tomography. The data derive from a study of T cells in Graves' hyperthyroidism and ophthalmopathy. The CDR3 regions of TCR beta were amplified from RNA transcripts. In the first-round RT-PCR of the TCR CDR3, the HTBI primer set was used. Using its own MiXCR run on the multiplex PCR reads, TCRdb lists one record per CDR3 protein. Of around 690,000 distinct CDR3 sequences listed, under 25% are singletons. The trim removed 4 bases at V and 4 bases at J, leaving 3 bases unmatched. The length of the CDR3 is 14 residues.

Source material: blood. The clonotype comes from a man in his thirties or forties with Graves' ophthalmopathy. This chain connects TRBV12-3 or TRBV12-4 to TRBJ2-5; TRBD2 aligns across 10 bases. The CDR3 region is CASSYVAGGETQYF. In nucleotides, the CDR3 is TGTGCCAGCAGTTACGTAGCGGGAGGAGAGACCCAGTACTTC.